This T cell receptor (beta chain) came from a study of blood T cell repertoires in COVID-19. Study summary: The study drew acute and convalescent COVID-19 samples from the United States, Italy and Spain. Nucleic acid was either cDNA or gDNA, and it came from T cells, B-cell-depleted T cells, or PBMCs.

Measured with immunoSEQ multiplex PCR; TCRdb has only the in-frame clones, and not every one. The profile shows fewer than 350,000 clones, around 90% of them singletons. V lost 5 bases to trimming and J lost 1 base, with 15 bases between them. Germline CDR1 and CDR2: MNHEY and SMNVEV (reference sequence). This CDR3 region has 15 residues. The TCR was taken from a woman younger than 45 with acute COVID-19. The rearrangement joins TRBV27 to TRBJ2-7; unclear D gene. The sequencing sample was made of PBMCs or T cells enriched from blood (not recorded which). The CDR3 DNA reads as TGTGCCAGCAGTACCCATCCTGAGAGTTCCTACGAGCAGTACTTC. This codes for CASSTHPESSYEQYF.